The source of this T cell receptor (beta chain) is a study of vaccination and CD4 T cells after COVID-19. Findings and limits, study-wide: The authors studied relatively few convalescent patients and analyzed no early post-infection timepoints.

Sequenced with the Oncomine TCR Beta short-read assay was DNA taken from cultured CD4+ T cells. TCRdb recomputed calls from the PCR reads with MiXCR, one row per CDR3 protein. This table has around 19,000 distinct CDR3 sequences, 45% to 70% appearing once. Described treatment: roughly nine-day PBMC culture with coronavirus spike peptide pools or control peptides (ViraFEST assay). IL-2 at roughly 10 IU/ml and peptide pools at 8.5 to 10 ug/ml were added to PBMCs cultured at roughly 2.1 million per well. In the case of this clonotype: The antigen is undetermined. At one end, the junction sequence differs from germline, possibly due to a read error.

This CDR3 comprises 13 residues. Germline V CDR1 and CDR2: MNHNS, SASEGT. The genes are TRBV6-1 and TRBJ1-6; D perhaps matches TRBD1 (5 bases). Material for sequencing was CD4+ T cells from blood, cultured in vitro. This TCR came from a human donor who had recovered from COVID-19. CDR3 sequence: CVSADGGNSPLHF. DNA of the CDR3: TGTGTCAGCGCGGACGGGGGAAATTCACCCCTCCACTTT.